Reported below is one T cell receptor (beta chain). Its antigen remains unidentified. V dropped 2 bases and J dropped 3 bases, with 11 bases sitting between them. This CDR3 has 14 residues. Germline values: CDR1 DFQATT, CDR2 SNEGSKA (reference sequence). The sample is drawn from a study of CD8 T cells in ankylosing spondylitis. Scientists made TCR beta libraries using quantitative 5'-RACE with molecular barcodes. Each CDR3 protein gets one entry after TCRdb re-called the 5' RACE reads with MiXCR. The table lists 250,000 to 300,000 distinct CDR3 sequences, 20% of them singletons. Overall study results and limits: Certain motif variants had earlier been reported in reactive arthritis synovial fluid and blood. Seemingly distinctive of ankylosing spondylitis blood was a TCR beta motif formed by eight highly homologous variants.

This TCR came from a male donor with ankylosing spondylitis or in good health (not recorded which). Sequenced: blood, either unsorted or a sorted T cell fraction (not recorded which). The chain carries TRBV20-1 and TRBJ2-1; D ambiguous. The CDR3 protein is CSARSRTGYNEQFF. CDR3 bases: TGCAGTGCTAGATCAAGGACCGGCTACAATGAGCAGTTCTTC.